The 19 T cell receptor beta chains reported below all come from one sample, sequenced in a study of T cell repertoires in cytomegalovirus infection. TCRdb re-analysed the reads in MiXCR, keeping a single row per CDR3 protein. In the table there are approximately 71,000 distinct CDR3 sequences, about 4% of which are singletons. The sample was PBMCs. These receptors all stem from a human donor in good health (CMV status not recorded). Some clones in this sample may be carry-over from other donors' samples.

This clonotype has a count of ten or more. V is TRBV7-8 and J is TRBJ2-7; D gene unclear. V was shortened by 1 base and J by 5 bases, with 12 bases between the two germline ends. The germline V gene has CDR1 SGHVS and CDR2 FQNEAQ. This CDR3 has 14 residues. The CDR3 sequence is CASSLVAGSNEQYF. CDR3 coding DNA: TGTGCCAGCAGCTTAGTCGCAGGTTCTAACGAGCAGTACTTC.

Remarks on this clonotype: An end of the junction differs from the germline gene, which may be a read error. This chain links TRBV19 with TRBJ2-2; possibly TRBD2 for D (5 bases). The CDR3 runs 16 residues. CDR1 and CDR2 (germline): LNHDA, SQIVND (reference sequence). The CDR3 protein is CARSITHGNPRGELFF. CDR3 in DNA: TGTGCCCGTAGTATCACCCACGGGAATCCCCGTGGGGAGCTGTTTTTT. The full variable domain, its missing parts supplied by reference TRBV19 and TRBJ2-2, is DGGITQSPKYLFRKEGQNVTLSCEQNLNHDAMYWYRQDPGQGLRLIYYSQIVNDFQKGDIAEGYSVSREKKESFPLTVTSAQKNPTAFYLCARSITHGNPRGELFFGEGSRLTVL.

This clonotype was observed at least ten times. The gene calls are TRBV5-6 and TRBJ2-1; 12 nucleotides agree with TRBD1. CDR3 length: 17 amino acids. Germline V lookup: CDR1 SGHDT, CDR2 YYEEEE. Trimming removed 4 bases from V and 1 base from J; junction bases left unmatched: 6. CDR3 region: CASSHGTGGVSYNEQFF. The CDR3 nucleotides are TGTGCCAGCAGCCACGGGACAGGGGGCGTTTCCTACAATGAGCAGTTCTTC.

This clonotype has a count of ten or more. The chain recombines TRBV7-3 with TRBJ2-3; 9 nucleotides match TRBD2. The germline CDR1 and CDR2 sequences are SGHTA and FQGTGA. The junction had 1 base not matched to a gene; V was cut back by 3 bases and J by 0 bases. This CDR3 has 15 residues. CDR3 in amino acids: CASSFSGSSTDTQYF. For the CDR3, the DNA is TGTGCCAGCAGCTTTAGCGGGAGTAGCACAGATACGCAGTATTTT. Full variable domain (missing parts from reference TRBV7-3 and TRBJ2-3): GAGVSQTPSNKVTEKGKYVELRCDPISGHTALYWYRQSLGQGPEFLIYFQGTGAADDSGLPNDRFFAVRPEGSVSTLKIQRTERGDSAVYLCASSFSGSSTDTQYFGPGTRLTVL.

The V call is TRBV6-5, the J call TRBJ1-2; maybe TRBD1 (5 bases). This CDR3 contains 13 residues. Deletions cut 2 bases from V and 7 bases from J, with 11 bases between. Germline values: CDR1 MNHEY, CDR2 SVGAGI. The CDR3 sequence is CASSYRGSVGYTF. The CDR3 DNA is TGTGCCAGCAGTTACCGGGGGTCAGTTGGCTACACCTTC.

The CDR3 is CASTGLAFHNEQFF. In nucleotides, the CDR3 is TGTGCCAGCACGGGACTAGCGTTCCACAATGAGCAGTTCTTC. The chain has TRBV6-2 or TRBV6-3 and TRBJ2-1, with 10 bases fitting TRBD2. With V trimmed by 7 bases and J by 5 bases, 5 bases remained unmatched. Germline V gene sequence: CDR1 MNHEY, CDR2 SVGEGT. The length of the CDR3 is 14 residues.

This chain connects TRBV2 to TRBJ1-1, with no clear D. This CDR3 spans 11 amino acids. In germline, CDR1 is SNHLY, CDR2 FYNNEI. V lost 2 bases to trimming and J lost 8 bases, with 6 bases between them. The CDR3 sequence: CASSEFGEAFF. For the CDR3, the DNA is TGTGCCAGCAGTGAATTTGGGGAAGCTTTCTTT.

This clonotype has at least ten counts. Germline and junction disagree at one end, which may indicate a read error. The chain has TRBV7-9 and TRBJ2-7; D call uncertain. Per germline, CDR1 SEHNR and CDR2 FQNEAQ (reference sequence). CDR3 length: 11 amino acids. The CDR3 bases are TGTGCCAGCAGCCCTGGGCCCGACCTGAGTTTC. This codes for CASSPGPDLSF.

At least ten counts were recorded for this clonotype. The CDR3 bases are TGTGCCAGCAGCTTAGGGGTAATATCTGGAAACACCATATATTTT. This translates into CASSLGVISGNTIYF. The chain couples TRBV7-2 to TRBJ1-3; D remains unclear. The CDR3 extends over 15 amino acids. V lost 1 base to trimming and J lost 1 base, with 8 bases between them. Germline assignment: CDR1 SGHTA and CDR2 FQGNSA.

This clonotype was seen repeatedly, ten times or more. The rearrangement links TRBV7-2 to TRBJ1-1; weak D call: TRBD1 (6 bases). V lost 2 bases to trimming and J lost 6 bases, with 10 bases between them. CDR3 length: 13 residues. The germline V gene encodes CDR1 SGHTA and CDR2 FQGNSA. This CDR3 reads CASSLMRTAEAFF. The DNA of the CDR3 is TGTGCCAGCAGCTTAATGCGGACAGCTGAAGCTTTCTTT. Drawing the rest from reference TRBV7-2 and TRBJ1-1, the complete variable domain is GAGVSQSPSNKVTEKGKDVELRCDPISGHTALYWYRQSLGQGLEFLIYFQGNSAPDKSGLPSDRFSAERTGGSVSTLTIQRTQQEDSAVYLCASSLMRTAEAFFGQGTRLTVV.

This clonotype has ten or more counts. The chain combines TRBV7-2 with TRBJ1-1; D might be TRBD1 (5 bases). The CDR3 is 15 amino acids. V was pared by 2 bases and J by 0 bases, with 10 bases between. Germline V gene data show CDR1 as SGHTA and CDR2 as FQGNSA. CDR3 loop: CASSLWGNMNTEAFF. The CDR3 DNA reads as TGTGCCAGCAGCTTATGGGGGAACATGAACACTGAAGCTTTCTTT.

This clonotype was found many times. J is TRBJ2-7 and V is TRBV12-5; 11 bases agree with TRBD1. The germline V gene has CDR1 LGHNT and CDR2 FRNRAP. The CDR3 totals 16 residues. V lost 6 bases to trimming and J lost 3 bases; unmatched junction nucleotides: 10. The CDR3: CASGHLGTGGNYEQYF. In nucleotides, the CDR3 is TGTGCTAGTGGCCACCTGGGGACAGGGGGGAACTACGAGCAGTACTTC.

This clonotype occurred many times. The chain is built from TRBV7-4 and TRBJ2-7; 11 nucleotides agree with TRBD2. V was pared by 5 bases and J by 6 bases, with 9 bases of the junction left unmatched. This CDR3 spans 15 amino acids. CDR1 is SGHVT and CDR2 is SQSDAQ in the germline V gene. The CDR3 DNA reads TGTGCCAGCAGCCTCACACTAGCGGGAGTTTTCGAGCAGTACTTC. Protein sequence: CASSLTLAGVFEQYF.

The chain has TRBV28 and TRBJ2-3; D remains ambiguous. The V gene's germline CDR1 is MDHEN and CDR2 SYDVKM. V lost 6 bases and J 5 bases, leaving 15 bases between the germline ends. CDR3 length: 14 amino acids. The CDR3 DNA follows: TGTGCCAGCAGCTGCAGGATTTGTCGAGATACGCAGTATTTT. Protein sequence: CASSCRICRDTQYF.

This clonotype has a count of ten or more. This rearrangement joins TRBV7-2 to TRBJ1-1; a weak D match, TRBD1 (5 bases). With 2 bases removed from V and 4 bases from J, the gap between germline ends came to 17 bases. This CDR3 spans 16 amino acids. The germline V gene encodes CDR1 SGHTA and CDR2 FQGNSA. The CDR3 nucleotides are TGTGCCAGCAGCTTAAGGGGTAGAGGGGTGGGCACTGAAGCTTTCTTT. The encoded protein is CASSLRGRGVGTEAFF.

This clonotype was detected many times. The chain joins TRBV7-2 to TRBJ2-3; 9 bases agree with TRBD2. Germline CDR1 is SGHTA and CDR2 is FQGNSA. The CDR3 consists of 15 residues. Unmatched junction bases numbered 8, after V lost 2 bases and J lost 8 bases. In DNA form, the CDR3 reads TGTGCCAGCAGCTTATTGGCGGGAGGGCCTGGTACGCAGTATTTT. Translation gives CASSLLAGGPGTQYF. The variable domain in full, with the rest retrieved from reference TRBV7-2 and TRBJ2-3, is GAGVSQSPSNKVTEKGKDVELRCDPISGHTALYWYRQSLGQGLEFLIYFQGNSAPDKSGLPSDRFSAERTGGSVSTLTIQRTQQEDSAVYLCASSLLAGGPGTQYFGPGTRLTVL.

This clonotype was found many times. The V and J genes are TRBV12-3 or TRBV12-4 and TRBJ1-2, with unresolved D. The length of the CDR3 is 13 residues. The V and J ends lost 6 bases and 0 bases respectively, with 8 bases between them. CDR3 sequence reads: CASSYIANYGYTF. The CDR3 nucleotides read TGTGCCAGCAGCTATATTGCTAACTATGGCTACACCTTC.

Ten or more counts support this clonotype. The rearrangement joins TRBV20-1 to TRBJ2-5; 11 nucleotides match TRBD2. The V gene end was trimmed by 3 bases and the J gene end by 2 bases; junction bases not matched to a gene: 5. CDR1 and CDR2 from the germline V gene are DFQATT and SNEGSKA (reference sequence). The CDR3 sequence is 15 residues long. This chain's CDR3 is CSASDTSGSQETQYF. The CDR3 bases are TGCAGTGCTAGTGACACTAGCGGGAGTCAAGAGACCCAGTACTTC.

This clonotype was picked up many times. This chain joins TRBV7-2 and TRBJ1-3; D ambiguous. Germline V lookup: CDR1 SGHTA, CDR2 FQGNSA. The CDR3 runs 15 residues. V was cut by 3 bases and J by 4 bases, with 13 bases left in between. CDR3 in amino acids: CASSFGGVQGNTIYF. In nucleotides, the CDR3 is TGTGCCAGCAGCTTTGGCGGCGTGCAGGGAAACACCATATATTTT.